This T cell receptor (beta chain) was sequenced during a study of response to subunit inactivated influenza vaccine. TCRdb reprocessed the RT-PCR reads via MiXCR and lists one record per CDR3 protein. The table records about 570,000 distinct CDR3 sequences, about 11% of them present only once. Trimming at V came to 1 base and at J to 2 bases, leaving 8 bases not matched to a gene. The germline CDR1 and CDR2 sequences are DFQATT and SNEGSKA (reference sequence). CDR3 length: 15 residues. The sample also formed part of further work on T cells expressing NK-cell markers. That paper notes: Researchers built TCR beta cDNA using 5'RACE template switching with UMIs. The TCR beta repertoires originated in sorted CD3+CD56+NKG2C+, CD3+CD56+NKG2C- and CD3+CD56-NKG2C+ T cells. Serological testing identified most of the eight sequenced donors as HCMV-seropositive and one as seronegative. Sorting was limited to alpha-beta TCR-expressing T cells with an anti-gamma-delta TCR antibody in several experiments. The contribution of dominant NKG2C+ clonotypes to CD8+ T cells in about six donors was about 1.0-8%.

The sequenced sample was PBMCs from blood, obtained on the day of vaccination. The chain links TRBV20-1 to TRBJ2-7, with 7 bases lining up with TRBD1. This clonotype originated in a man aged 45-60 years who received an inactivated influenza vaccine. CDR3 DNA: TGCAGTGCTAGAGTTCTGGAGACAGGGACCTACGAGCAGTACTTC. Its protein product is CSARVLETGTYEQYF.